The TCR beta chain under discussion was sequenced for a study of blood T cells in healthy people across ages. As for this clonotype: Its antigen is not identified.

Study observations and caveats: In older individuals, TCR beta diversity per million T cells was lower, falling roughly linearly with age.

The authors ran a second PCR of 7 to 11 cycles using a sample-barcoded 5' primer and a J-beta primer mix. TCRdb called the 5' RACE reads again in MiXCR, with one record for every CDR3 protein. This table has over a million distinct CDR3 sequences, under 45% appearing once. V was trimmed by 6 bases and J by 0 bases, leaving 7 bases between them. CDR1 and CDR2 from the germline V gene are SGHRS and YFSETQ. The CDR3 contains 14 residues. The TCR sequence derives from a woman aged 60-75 years in good health. Specimen: blood. The V gene is TRBV5-1, the J gene TRBJ2-6, with no clear D. In DNA form, the CDR3 reads TGCGCCAGCACCAAGAACTCTGGGGCCAACGTCCTGACTTTC. It translates to CASTKNSGANVLTF.